Listed below are T cell receptor beta chains from one sample, sequenced in a study of blood T cell repertoires in COVID-19. The table came from immunoSEQ multiplex PCR; TCRdb's copy has only in-frame clones and leaves some out. Here the sample spans roughly 250,000 clones, about four fifths being singletons. Sequences were obtained from peripheral blood. Receptor source: a man in his forties or fifties with active or convalescent COVID-19. Each CDR3 is given without its conserved first and last residue. The order of the fields is J gene, clone size, V gene, CDR3 protein. The listing skips clone size in some rows; elsewhere it reads once, few, many or a size class.

TRBJ2-2 . TRBV3-1/TRBV3-2 ASSPLSGGVGTGELF
TRBJ1-6 . TRBV11-2 ASSFNPSYNSPLH
TRBJ1-3 . TRBV6-5 ASSPGVGTGNTIY
TRBJ2-6 once TRBV4-1 ASSPRDPAGGHGANVLT
TRBJ1-1 . TRBV7-8 ASSLGVRGGNTEAF
TRBJ2-3 many TRBV7-3 ASSLGGAGTDTQY
TRBJ1-1 . TRBV21-1 ASSDREPEAF
TRBJ2-4 once TRBV4-2 ASSQTPQGWAKNIQY
TRBJ1-5 . TRBV27 ASSFGGEGQPQH
TRBJ2-3 . TRBV6-5 ASSSSGGNTDTQY
TRBJ1-2 . TRBV30 AWRGSSYGYT
TRBJ2-1 once TRBV25-1 ASSATGTGSDEQF
TRBJ1-1 . TRBV9 ASGRGRGNTEAF
TRBJ2-7 . TRBV28 ASRQGGEQY
TRBJ1-2 few TRBV6-2/TRBV6-3 ASSPDTVGPYGYT
TRBJ2-3 . TRBV4-2 ASSLSGGEADTQY
TRBJ1-4 . TRBV12-5 ASGMDGNEKLF
TRBJ2-5 . TRBV5-1 ASSLRAGGQETQY
TRBJ2-7 . TRBV6-2/TRBV6-3 ASSYPSQATYEQY
TRBJ1-2 . TRBV19 ASSISRAANYGYT
TRBJ1-1 . TRBV9 ASSVWDSNTEAF
TRBJ1-1 . TRBV6-2/TRBV6-3 ASSGDREIAEAF
TRBJ2-7 . TRBV11-1 ASSLRAGTGEQY